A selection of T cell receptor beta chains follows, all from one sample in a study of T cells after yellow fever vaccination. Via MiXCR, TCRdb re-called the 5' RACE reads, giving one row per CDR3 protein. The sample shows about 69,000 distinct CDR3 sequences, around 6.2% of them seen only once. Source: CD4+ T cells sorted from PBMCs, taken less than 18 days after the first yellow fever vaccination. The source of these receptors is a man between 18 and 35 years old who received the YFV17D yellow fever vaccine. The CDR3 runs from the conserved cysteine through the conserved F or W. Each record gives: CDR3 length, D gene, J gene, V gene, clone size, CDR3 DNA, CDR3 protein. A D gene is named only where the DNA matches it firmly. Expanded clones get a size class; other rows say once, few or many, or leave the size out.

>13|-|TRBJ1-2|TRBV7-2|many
TGTGCCAGCAGCTTAGGGGCGGCCTATGGCTACACCTTC
CASSLGAAYGYTF
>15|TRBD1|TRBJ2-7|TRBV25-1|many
TGTGCCAGCAGTGACCCTACAGGGGGCTCCTACGAGCAGTACTTC
CASSDPTGGSYEQYF
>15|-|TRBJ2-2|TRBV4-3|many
TGCGCCAGCAGCCCTAGGATTGGGAACACCGGGGAGCTGTTTTTT
CASSPRIGNTGELFF
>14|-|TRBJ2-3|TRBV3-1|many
TGTGCCAGCAGCCAAGCACCCCCCCCGGATACGCAGTATTTT
CASSQAPPPDTQYF
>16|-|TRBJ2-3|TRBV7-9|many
TGTGCCAGCAGCTTAATTCCCCCCGCGGATCCAGATACGCAGTATTTT
CASSLIPPADPDTQYF
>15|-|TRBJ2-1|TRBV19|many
TGTGCCAGTAGTCTTGTTTGGGACGAGTACAATGAGCAGTTCTTC
CASSLVWDEYNEQFF
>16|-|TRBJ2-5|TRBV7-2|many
TGTGCCAGCAGCTTTCAGGCGGTGACGATGTTAGAGACCCAGTACTTC
CASSFQAVTMLETQYF
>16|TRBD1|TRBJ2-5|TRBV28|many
TGTGCCAGCAACGTGAGACCGGGACAGATCCAAGAGACCCAGTACTTC
CASNVRPGQIQETQYF
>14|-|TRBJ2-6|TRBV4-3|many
TGCGCCAGCAGCGGGCTCTCTGGGGCCAACGTCCTGACTTTC
CASSGLSGANVLTF
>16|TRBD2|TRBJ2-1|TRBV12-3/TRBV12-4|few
TGTGCCAGCAGCCTACTACTAGCGGGGGGCTACAATGAGCAGTTCTTC
CASSLLLAGGYNEQFF
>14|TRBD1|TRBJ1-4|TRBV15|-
TGTGCCACCAGCAGAGACCTAACAGACAGGGGAAGGTTTTTT
CATSRDLTDRGRFF